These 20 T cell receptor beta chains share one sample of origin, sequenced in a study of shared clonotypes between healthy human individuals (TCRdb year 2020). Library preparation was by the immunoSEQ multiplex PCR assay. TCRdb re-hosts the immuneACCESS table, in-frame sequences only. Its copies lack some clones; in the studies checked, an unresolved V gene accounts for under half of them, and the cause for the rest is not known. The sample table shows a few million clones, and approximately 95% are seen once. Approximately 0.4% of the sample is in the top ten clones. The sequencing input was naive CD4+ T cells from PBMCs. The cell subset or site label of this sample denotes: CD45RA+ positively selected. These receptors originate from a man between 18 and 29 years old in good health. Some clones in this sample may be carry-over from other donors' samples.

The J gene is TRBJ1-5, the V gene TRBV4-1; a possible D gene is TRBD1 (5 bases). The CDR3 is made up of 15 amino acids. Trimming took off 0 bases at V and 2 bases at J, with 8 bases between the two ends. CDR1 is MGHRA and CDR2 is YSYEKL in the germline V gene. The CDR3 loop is CASSQEQDGNQPQHF. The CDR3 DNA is TGCGCCAGCAGCCAAGAACAGGACGGCAATCAGCCCCAGCATTTT.

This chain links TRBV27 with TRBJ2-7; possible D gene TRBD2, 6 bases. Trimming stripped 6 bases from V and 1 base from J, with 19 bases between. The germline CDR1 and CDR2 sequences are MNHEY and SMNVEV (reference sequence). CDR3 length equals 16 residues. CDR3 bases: TGTGCCAGCAGCATATCGGTCGGGGCGGGATCCTACGAGCAGTACTTC. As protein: CASSISVGAGSYEQYF.

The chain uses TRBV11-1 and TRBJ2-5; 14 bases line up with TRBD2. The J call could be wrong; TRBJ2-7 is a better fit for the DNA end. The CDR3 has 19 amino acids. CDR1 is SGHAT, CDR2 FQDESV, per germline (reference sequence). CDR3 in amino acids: CASSGRGRGTSGSIYEQYF. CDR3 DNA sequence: TGTGCCAGCAGCGGCCGGGGCAGGGGGACTAGCGGGAGTATCTACGAGCAGTACTTC.

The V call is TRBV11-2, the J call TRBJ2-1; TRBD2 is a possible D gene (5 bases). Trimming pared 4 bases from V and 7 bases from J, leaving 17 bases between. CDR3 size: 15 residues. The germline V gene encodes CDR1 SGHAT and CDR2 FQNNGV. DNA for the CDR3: TGTGCCAGCAGCTCCCTAGCCATCCCGGGGAATGAGCAGTTCTTC. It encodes CASSSLAIPGNEQFF.

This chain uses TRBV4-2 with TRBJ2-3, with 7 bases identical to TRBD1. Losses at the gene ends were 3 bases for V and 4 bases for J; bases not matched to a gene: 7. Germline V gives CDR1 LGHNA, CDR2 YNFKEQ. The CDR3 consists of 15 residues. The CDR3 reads CASSQAGGRPDTQYF. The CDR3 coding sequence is TGTGCCAGCAGCCAGGCAGGGGGTCGCCCAGATACGCAGTATTTT.

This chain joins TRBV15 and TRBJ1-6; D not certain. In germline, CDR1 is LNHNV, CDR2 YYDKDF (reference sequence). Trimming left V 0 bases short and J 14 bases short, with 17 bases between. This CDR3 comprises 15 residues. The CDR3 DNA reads TGTGCCACCAGCAGAGATCTCGGCGGACGGTCATCCCTCCACTTT. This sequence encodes CATSRDLGGRSSLHF. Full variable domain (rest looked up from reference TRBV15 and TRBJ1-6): DAMVIQNPRYQVTQFGKPVTLSCSQTLNHNVMYWYQQKSSQAPKLLFHYYDKDFNNEADTPDNFQSRRPNTSFCFLDIRSPGLGDTAMYLCATSRDLGGRSSLHFGNGTRLTVT.

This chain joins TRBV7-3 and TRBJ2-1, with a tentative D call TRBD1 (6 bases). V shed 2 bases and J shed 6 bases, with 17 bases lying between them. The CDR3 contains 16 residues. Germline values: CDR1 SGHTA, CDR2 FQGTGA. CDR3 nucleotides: TGTGCCAGCAGCTTAGCCTCGGGACAAATTTCCAATGAGCAGTTCTTC. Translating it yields CASSLASGQISNEQFF.

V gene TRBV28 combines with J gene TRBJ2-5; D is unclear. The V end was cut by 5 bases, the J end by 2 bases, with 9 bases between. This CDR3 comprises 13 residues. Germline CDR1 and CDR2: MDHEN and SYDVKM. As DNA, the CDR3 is TGTGCCAGCAGTGTGCGGCGGCAAGAGACCCAGTACTTC. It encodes CASSVRRQETQYF. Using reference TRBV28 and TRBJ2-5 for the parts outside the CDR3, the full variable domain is DVKVTQSSRYLVKRTGEKVFLECVQDMDHENMFWYRQDPGLGLRLIYFSYDVKMKEKGDIPEGYSVSREKKERFSLILESASTNQTSMYLCASSVRRQETQYFGPGTRLLVL.

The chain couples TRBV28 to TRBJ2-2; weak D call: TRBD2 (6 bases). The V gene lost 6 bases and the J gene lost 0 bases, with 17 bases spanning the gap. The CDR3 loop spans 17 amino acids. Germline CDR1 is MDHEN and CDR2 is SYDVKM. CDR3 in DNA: TGTGCCAGCAGGATCCTAGGAGGGGCCCCGAACACCGGGGAGCTGTTTTTT. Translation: CASRILGGAPNTGELFF.

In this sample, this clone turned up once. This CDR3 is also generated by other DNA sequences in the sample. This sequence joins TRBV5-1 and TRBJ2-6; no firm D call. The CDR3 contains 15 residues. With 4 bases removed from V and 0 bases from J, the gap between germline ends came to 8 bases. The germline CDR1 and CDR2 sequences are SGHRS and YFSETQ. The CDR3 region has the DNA TGCGCCAGCAGCCCCACAGACTCTGGGGCCAACGTCCTGACTTTC. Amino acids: CASSPTDSGANVLTF.

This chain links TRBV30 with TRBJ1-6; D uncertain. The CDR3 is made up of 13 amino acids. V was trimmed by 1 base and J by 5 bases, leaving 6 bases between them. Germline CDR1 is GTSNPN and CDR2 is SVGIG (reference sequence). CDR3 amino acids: CAWSGRDNSPLHF. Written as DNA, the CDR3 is TGTGCCTGGAGTGGTAGGGATAATTCACCCCTCCACTTT.

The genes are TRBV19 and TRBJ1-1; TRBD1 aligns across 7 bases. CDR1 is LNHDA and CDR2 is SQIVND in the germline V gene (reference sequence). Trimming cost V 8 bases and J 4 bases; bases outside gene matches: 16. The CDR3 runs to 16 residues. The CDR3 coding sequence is TGTGCCAGTGTTGGGGGCAGGGGGTCTGTGGCCACTGAAGCTTTCTTT. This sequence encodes CASVGGRGSVATEAFF.

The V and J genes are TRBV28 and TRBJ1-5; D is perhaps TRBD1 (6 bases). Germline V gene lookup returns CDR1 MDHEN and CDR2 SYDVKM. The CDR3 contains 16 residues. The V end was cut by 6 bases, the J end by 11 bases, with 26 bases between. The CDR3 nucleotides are TGTGCCAGCAGCCCGGGAGGTGGGCAGGGGTTAGTAGCCCAGCATTTT. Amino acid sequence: CASSPGGGQGLVAQHF.

CDR3 sequence reads: CASTPQGHGEQFF. CDR3 in DNA: TGTGCCAGCACCCCACAGGGTCACGGTGAGCAGTTCTTC. This chain links TRBV6-6 with TRBJ2-1, with D perhaps TRBD1 (6 bases). Germline CDR1 is MNHNY and CDR2 is SVGAGI (reference sequence). This CDR3 contains 13 residues. The V gene lost 7 bases and the J gene lost 9 bases, with 16 bases spanning the gap.

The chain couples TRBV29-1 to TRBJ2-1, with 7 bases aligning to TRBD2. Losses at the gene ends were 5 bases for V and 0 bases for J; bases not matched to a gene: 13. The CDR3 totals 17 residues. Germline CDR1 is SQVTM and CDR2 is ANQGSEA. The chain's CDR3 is CSVKAGTTLRSYNEQFF. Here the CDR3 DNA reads TGCAGCGTTAAAGCGGGAACTACGCTCCGCTCCTACAATGAGCAGTTCTTC.

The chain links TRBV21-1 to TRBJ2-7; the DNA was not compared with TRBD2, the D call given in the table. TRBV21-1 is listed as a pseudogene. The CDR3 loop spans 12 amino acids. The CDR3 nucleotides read TGTGCCAGCAGCTCACCTGGAGATGAGCAGTACTTC. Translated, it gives CASSSPGDEQYF.

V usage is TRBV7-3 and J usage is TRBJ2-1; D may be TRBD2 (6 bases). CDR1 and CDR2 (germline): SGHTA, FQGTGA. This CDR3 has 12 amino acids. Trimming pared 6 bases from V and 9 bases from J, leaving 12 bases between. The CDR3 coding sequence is TGTGCCAGCAGTTCCCGACTAGGTGAGCAGTTCTTC. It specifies CASSSRLGEQFF.

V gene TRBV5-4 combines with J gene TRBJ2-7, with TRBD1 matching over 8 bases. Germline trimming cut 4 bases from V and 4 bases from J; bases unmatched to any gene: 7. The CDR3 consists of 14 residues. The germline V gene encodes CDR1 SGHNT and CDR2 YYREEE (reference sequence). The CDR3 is CASSQANRGYEQYF. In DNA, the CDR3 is TGTGCCAGCAGCCAGGCTAACAGGGGGTACGAGCAGTACTTC.

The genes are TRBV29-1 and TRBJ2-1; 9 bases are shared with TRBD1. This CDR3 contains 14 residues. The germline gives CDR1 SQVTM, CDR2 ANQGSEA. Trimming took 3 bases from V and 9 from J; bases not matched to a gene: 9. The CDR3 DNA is TGCAGCGTTGACCCGGGACAGGGATGGACTGAGCAGTTCTTC. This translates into CSVDPGQGWTEQFF.

In DNA, the CDR3 is TGTGCCAGCAGCTTGGGAGGGGCCACAGATACGCAGTATTTT. Encoded protein: CASSLGGATDTQYF. V usage is TRBV5-8 and J usage is TRBJ2-3; TRBD1 or TRBD2 may be the D gene (5 bases each). This CDR3 comprises 14 residues. Germline CDR1 is SGHTS and CDR2 is YDEGEE. V was cut by 0 bases and J by 2 bases, with 7 bases left in between.